Listed below are T cell receptor beta chains from one sample, sequenced in a study of a mutant IDH1 vaccine in newly diagnosed glioma. Their target antigens are unknown. Repertoires were generated with immunoSEQ multiplex PCR, while TCRdb's copy carries only in-frame clones and drops some. The sample includes approximately 82,000 clones, over 75% of them seen just once. This specimen was PBMCs, taken from a glioma patient whose treatment included an IDH1 peptide vaccine. The source of these receptors is a man under 40 with glioma. Some clones in this sample may be carry-over from other donors' samples. CDR3s leave out the opening cysteine and the closing phenylalanine or tryptophan.

V gene: TRBV6-1
J gene: TRBJ2-5
CDR3 protein: ASSESIAGGYQETQY

V gene: TRBV7-2
J gene: TRBJ2-2
CDR3 protein: ASSSIAGELF

V gene: TRBV23-1
J gene: TRBJ1-5
CDR3 protein: ASSEFPRDQPQH

V gene: TRBV2
J gene: TRBJ2-1
CDR3 protein: ASSEIGLADYNEQF

V gene: TRBV7-9
J gene: TRBJ1-2
CDR3 protein: ASSLPGTARKGYT

V gene: TRBV28
J gene: TRBJ2-4
CDR3 protein: ASSFGPGDIQY

V gene: TRBV4-2
J gene: TRBJ2-3
CDR3 protein: ASSPIGESRVDTQY

V gene: TRBV7-9
J gene: TRBJ1-5
CDR3 protein: ASSFPGGQPQH

V gene: TRBV2
J gene: TRBJ2-5
CDR3 protein: ASSGQGQQETQY

V gene: TRBV11-2
J gene: TRBJ1-2
CDR3 protein: ASSPVTNYGYT

V gene: TRBV28
J gene: TRBJ2-5
CDR3 protein: ASRTGLKTQY

V gene: TRBV6-1
J gene: TRBJ1-2
CDR3 protein: ASSDDRGYSYGYT

V gene: TRBV15
J gene: TRBJ1-1
CDR3 protein: ATSFGRQDTEAF

V gene: TRBV5-4
J gene: TRBJ1-5
CDR3 protein: ASSLLGSGQPQH

V gene: TRBV5-1
J gene: TRBJ1-3
CDR3 protein: ASSFQGNSGNTIY

V gene: TRBV11-2
J gene: TRBJ1-1
CDR3 protein: ASSAGVNTEAF

V gene: TRBV30
J gene: TRBJ2-2
CDR3 protein: AWKYHWNTGELF

V gene: TRBV28
J gene: TRBJ1-2
CDR3 protein: ASTYPGTVYGYT

V gene: TRBV13
J gene: TRBJ2-7
CDR3 protein: ASSGHRDGYEQY

V gene: TRBV7-2
J gene: TRBJ1-5
CDR3 protein: ASSLGVEPQH

V gene: TRBV6-1
J gene: TRBJ2-7
CDR3 protein: ASNWPSYEQY

V gene: TRBV7-2
J gene: TRBJ2-5
CDR3 protein: ASRRGPVQETQY

V gene: TRBV28
J gene: TRBJ2-5
CDR3 protein: ASSPRLGGAPETQY

V gene: TRBV5-6
J gene: TRBJ2-5
CDR3 protein: ASSPGMGQGVGETQY

V gene: TRBV7-9
J gene: TRBJ1-1
CDR3 protein: ASSLVSGTPNTEAF

V gene: TRBV9
J gene: TRBJ1-2
CDR3 protein: ASSVGGSAMRVGYGYT